These T cell receptor beta chains were read from a single sample in a study of blood T cell repertoires in COVID-19. Libraries were prepared by immunoSEQ multiplex PCR; TCRdb keeps only in-frame clonotypes and omits some of them. The sample holds some 130,000 clones, around 89% seen once. The material sequenced was peripheral blood. Receptors originate from a man in his forties or fifties with acute or convalescent COVID-19. CDR3s include the opening cysteine and the closing phenylalanine or tryptophan. A D gene is named only where the DNA matches it firmly. The size of a clone is reported for some rows only, either as once, few or many, or as a class for expanded clones.

>NA|NA|TRBV15|TRBJ1-1
TGTGCCACCAGCAGAGATGGCAGGGACACTGAAGCTTTCTTT
CATSRDGRDTEAFF
>NA|once|TRBV5-1|TRBJ1-6
TGCGCCAGCAGCTCCAGGGTCGAGAATTCACCCCTCCACTTT
CASSSRVENSPLHF
>NA|few|TRBV2|TRBJ1-2
TGTGCCAGCAGTGAAGGAACACCAAGGGAGTATGGCTACACCTTC
CASSEGTPREYGYTF
>NA|NA|TRBV7-6|TRBJ1-1
TGTGCCAGCACCCCCCAAGGGGTGAACACTGAAGCTTTCTTT
CASTPQGVNTEAFF
>TRBD2|once|TRBV7-2|TRBJ2-7
TGTGCCAGCAGCTTTCTAAGGACTAGCGGGAGAAGCTCCTACGAGCAGTACTTC
CASSFLRTSGRSSYEQYF
>NA|NA|TRBV16|TRBJ1-5
TGTGCCAGCAGCCAAGGAGAACTCCTTCAGCCCCAGCATTTT
CASSQGELLQPQHF
>TRBD1|NA|TRBV7-6|TRBJ1-5
TGTGCCAGCAGCCCCGGGACAGGGAGGAATCAGCCCCAGCATTTT
CASSPGTGRNQPQHF
>NA|NA|TRBV2|TRBJ1-3
TGTGCCAGCAGTACAGGAAGCTCTGGAAACACCATATATTTT
CASSTGSSGNTIYF
>NA|NA|TRBV7-2|TRBJ1-2
TGTGCCAGCAGCTTAGGGCGCAGGGGCTGGAACTATGGCTACACCTTC
CASSLGRRGWNYGYTF
>NA|NA|TRBV2|TRBJ2-6
TGTGCCAGCACTGACAGCTCTGGGGCCAACGTCCTGACTTTC
CASTDSSGANVLTF
>TRBD2|once|TRBV9|TRBJ2-1
TGTGCCAGCAGCTTTTCCGGACTAGCGGGAGCAAATGAGCAGTTCTTC
CASSFSGLAGANEQFF
>NA|NA|TRBV2|TRBJ2-5
TGTGCCAGCAGTGAGTACAAAGAAGAGACCCAGTACTTC
CASSEYKEETQYF
>NA|NA|TRBV28|TRBJ2-7
TGTGCCAGCAGTTCTTTCCGGGGGGCGAGTAATTCCTACGAGCAGTACTTC
CASSSFRGASNSYEQYF
>NA|few|TRBV2|TRBJ2-2
TGTGCCAGCAGTGGCAGTCCGAACACCGGGGAGCTGTTTTTT
CASSGSPNTGELFF
>TRBD1|NA|TRBV19|TRBJ1-1
TGTGCCACCAGGGGACAGGGGAACACTGAAGCTTTCTTT
CATRGQGNTEAFF
>NA|NA|TRBV5-1|TRBJ1-1
TGCGCCAGCAGCTCCCCCGGGGGGGACCCAGGTGGCACTGAAGCTTTCTTT
CASSSPGGDPGGTEAFF
>NA|NA|TRBV18|TRBJ2-5
TGTGCCAGCTCACCAGCGGGCAAAGAGACCCAGTACTTC
CASSPAGKETQYF
>TRBD2|NA|TRBV3-1/TRBV3-2|TRBJ2-1
TGTGCCAGCAGCCAAAACCGCGGGAGGTACAGGAGCTCCTACAATGAGCAGTTCTTC
CASSQNRGRYRSSYNEQFF
>TRBD2|NA|TRBV7-6|TRBJ2-5
TGTGCCAGCAGCTTTACGACTAGCGGGGAAGAGACCCAGTACTTC
CASSFTTSGEETQYF
>TRBD1|NA|TRBV7-9|TRBJ1-1
TGTGCCAGCAGCTTAGGGGGACAGGCCCCGGCTTTCTTT
CASSLGGQAPAFF
>NA|NA|TRBV27|TRBJ1-6
TGTGCCAGCAATGAAAACAGAAATAATTCACCCCTCCACTTT
CASNENRNNSPLHF
>NA|NA|TRBV30|TRBJ2-3
TGTGCCTCGCGGAGCTTTAGCACAGATACGCAGTATTTT
CASRSFSTDTQYF
>NA|NA|TRBV14|TRBJ1-2
TGTGCCACCGCCTCGGGGTATGGCTACACCTTC
CATASGYGYTF
>NA|few|TRBV12-3/TRBV12-4|TRBJ2-7
TGTGCCAGCAGTTTAGCGGGAGGTTACGAGCAGTACTTC
CASSLAGGYEQYF
>TRBD1|NA|TRBV5-6|TRBJ2-2
TGTGCCAGCAGCTTGGGGGGACAGGACGTCACCGGGGAGCTGTTTTTT
CASSLGGQDVTGELFF
>TRBD1|NA|TRBV5-1|TRBJ1-5
TGCGCCAGCAGCTTAGAAGGACAGGAAAATCAGCCCCAGCATTTT
CASSLEGQENQPQHF
>NA|NA|TRBV6-6|TRBJ2-2
TGTGCCAGCTCCCCGACGGGCGGGGAGCTGTTTTTT
CASSPTGGELFF
>NA|NA|TRBV6-5|TRBJ1-1
TGTGCCAGCAGGCTGGGGGGTGGCATGAACACTGAAGCTTTCTTT
CASRLGGGMNTEAFF
>TRBD1|NA|TRBV5-4|TRBJ1-2
TGTGCCAGCAGCTTTATGGACAGGACGACAACTAACTATGGCTACACCTTC
CASSFMDRTTTNYGYTF
>NA|NA|TRBV9|TRBJ2-7
TGTGCCAGCAGCGGCCAGTTGTCCAACGAGCAGTACTTC
CASSGQLSNEQYF
>NA|NA|TRBV30|TRBJ2-1
TGTGCCTGGAGTGTACAAGGGGCTGGGGAGCAGTTCTTC
CAWSVQGAGEQFF
>NA|few|TRBV5-1|TRBJ1-2
TGCGCCAGCAGCCCCCCGGGGGGCCCTAACTATGGCTACACCTTC
CASSPPGGPNYGYTF
>TRBD2|few|TRBV6-1|TRBJ2-3
TGTGCCAGCAGTGAGCTAGCGGGGGGGTCAGATACGCAGTATTTT
CASSELAGGSDTQYF
>TRBD1|NA|TRBV5-1|TRBJ1-4
TGCGCCAGCAGCTCGGGACAGATTCTTGAAAAACTGTTTTTT
CASSSGQILEKLFF
>NA|NA|TRBV3-1/TRBV3-2|TRBJ2-1
TGTGCCAGCAGCCAAGGCGTAGTTGAGCAGTTCTTC
CASSQGVVEQFF
>NA|NA|TRBV28|TRBJ1-6
TGTGCCAGCACCCTGGACGGGAGCTCCTATAATTCACCCCTCCACTTT
CASTLDGSSYNSPLHF
>TRBD2|NA|TRBV5-1|TRBJ2-5
TGCGCCAGCGGGCTAGCGGGTCAAGAGACCCAGTACTTC
CASGLAGQETQYF
>NA|NA|TRBV5-8|TRBJ1-5
TGTGCCAGCAGCTTGTTCGGGGATAGCAATCAGCCCCAGCATTTT
CASSLFGDSNQPQHF
>NA|NA|TRBV19|TRBJ2-3
TGTGCCAGTAGTATAGGCGCTAGCGCGAGCACAGATACGCAGTATTTT
CASSIGASASTDTQYF
>NA|few|TRBV7-6|TRBJ1-3
TGTGCCAGCAGCTTTCGACAGTCTTCCTCTGGAAACACCATATATTTT
CASSFRQSSSGNTIYF